This TCR beta chain originates from a study of blood T cell repertoires in COVID-19. Background on the study: Acute and convalescent COVID-19 specimens originated in the United States, Italy and Spain. PBMCs, B-cell-depleted T cells, or T cells provided the cDNA or gDNA that made up the material.

Per the authors' pipeline: Amplification from reference gene primers served as the basis for estimated nucleated cell counts. Libraries were prepared by immunoSEQ multiplex PCR; TCRdb keeps only in-frame clonotypes and omits some of them. Clone size and the V and J calls come from that table; the DNA yielded D and trimming. The sample holds about 290,000 clones, 85% seen once. The germline CDR1 and CDR2 sequences are LNHDA and SQIVND (reference sequence). CDR3 length: 15 residues. With V trimmed by 8 bases and J by 6 bases, 9 bases remained unmatched. The sequence derives from a woman in her fifties or sixties with active or convalescent COVID-19. Sequenced sample: peripheral blood. J is TRBJ1-5 and V is TRBV19; 11 bases line up with TRBD1. For the CDR3, the DNA is TGTGCCAGTTGGGACAGGGGGTTAGTCGGTCAGCCCCAGCATTTT. Its protein is CASWDRGLVGQPQHF.